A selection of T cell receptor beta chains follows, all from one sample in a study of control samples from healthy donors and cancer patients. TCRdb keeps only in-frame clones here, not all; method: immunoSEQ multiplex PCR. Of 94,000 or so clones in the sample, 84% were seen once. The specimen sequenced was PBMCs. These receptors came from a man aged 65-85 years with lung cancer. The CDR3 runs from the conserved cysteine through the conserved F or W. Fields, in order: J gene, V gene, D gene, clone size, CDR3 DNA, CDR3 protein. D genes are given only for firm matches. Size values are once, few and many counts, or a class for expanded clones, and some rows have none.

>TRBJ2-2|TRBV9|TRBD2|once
TGTGCCAGCAGCGAGACTAGCGGGGGGGCAAACACCGGGGAGCTGTTTTTT
CASSETSGGANTGELFF
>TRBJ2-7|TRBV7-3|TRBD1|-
TGTGCCAGCAGCCCTTACAGGGGAGACGAGCAGTACTTC
CASSPYRGDEQYF
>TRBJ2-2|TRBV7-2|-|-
TGTGCCAGCAGGGTTGTGGGGAACACCGGGGAGCTGTTTTTT
CASRVVGNTGELFF
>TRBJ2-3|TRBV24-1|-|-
TGTGCCACCAGTGACCGTTTCGATGGCGCAGATACGCAGTATTTT
CATSDRFDGADTQYF
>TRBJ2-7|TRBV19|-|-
TGTGCCAGTAGTATAAGGGGCCCCTACGAGCAGTACTTC
CASSIRGPYEQYF
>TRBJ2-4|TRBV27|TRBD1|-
TGTGCCAGCAGGAGACAGGGGATAAACATTCAGTACTTC
CASRRQGINIQYF
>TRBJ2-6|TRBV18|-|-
TGTGCCAGCTCACCATCGGGACCAAGCTCTGGGGCCAACGTCCTGACTTTC
CASSPSGPSSGANVLTF
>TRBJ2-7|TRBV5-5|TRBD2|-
TGTGCCAGCAGCTTGGGACTAGCGGGGGGGAACGAGCAGTACTTC
CASSLGLAGGNEQYF
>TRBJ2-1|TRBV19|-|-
TGTGCCAGTAGGTCCCTAAGGGGCGACTACAATGAGCAGTTCTTC
CASRSLRGDYNEQFF
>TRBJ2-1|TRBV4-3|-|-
TGCGCCAGCAGCCAAGATTTAACATTTTACAATGAGCAGTTCTTC
CASSQDLTFYNEQFF
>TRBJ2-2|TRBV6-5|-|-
TGTGCCAGCAGTTACGTCACTACGAACACCGGGGAGCTGTTTTTT
CASSYVTTNTGELFF
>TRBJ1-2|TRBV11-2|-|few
TGTGCCAGCAGCTTAGGGATGAACTATGGCTACACCTTC
CASSLGMNYGYTF
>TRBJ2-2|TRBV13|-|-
TGTGCCAGCAGCACCGCAGCGGCGCGCGCGAACACCGGGGAGCTGTTTTTT
CASSTAAARANTGELFF
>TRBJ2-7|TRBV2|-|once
TGTGCCAGCAGACCACTCCGGGGGACGGGGGACTACGAGCAGTACTTC
CASRPLRGTGDYEQYF
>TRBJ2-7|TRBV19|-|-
TGTGCCAGTAGTCCTACAGGGTCGGGAGAGCAGTACTTC
CASSPTGSGEQYF
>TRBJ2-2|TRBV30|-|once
TGTGCCTGGAGTCTGATCGGGAAAGGGGAGCTGTTTTTT
CAWSLIGKGELFF
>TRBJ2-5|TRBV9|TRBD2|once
TGTGCCAGCAGCGTAGGGTCCTGGACTAGCGGGGTTCAAGAGACCCAGTACTTC
CASSVGSWTSGVQETQYF
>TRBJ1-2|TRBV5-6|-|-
TGTGCCAGCAGCTTGCCGGGAGCTAACTATGGCTACACCTTC
CASSLPGANYGYTF
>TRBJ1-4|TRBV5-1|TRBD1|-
TGCGCCAGCACCCATACAGGGGGCGAAGAAAAACTGTTTTTT
CASTHTGGEEKLFF
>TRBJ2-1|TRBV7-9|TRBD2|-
TGTGCCAGCAGCTCCTGGACAGGAACGGGACTAGCGCGTTACAATGAGCAGTTCTTC
CASSSWTGTGLARYNEQFF
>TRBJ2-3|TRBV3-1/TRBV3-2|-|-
TGTGCCAGCAGCCAAGATTTCTCGGGGGATACGCAGTATTTT
CASSQDFSGDTQYF
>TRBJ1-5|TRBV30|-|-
TGTGCCTGGAGTGTAGGGGCCGCAAATCAGCCCCAGCATTTT
CAWSVGAANQPQHF
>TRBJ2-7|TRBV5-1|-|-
TGCGCCAGCAGCTTGGAAAGGAGCTCCTACGAGCAGTACTTC
CASSLERSSYEQYF
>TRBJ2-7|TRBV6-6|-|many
TGTGCCAGCAGTTCATTGCCCTACGAGCAGTACTTC
CASSSLPYEQYF
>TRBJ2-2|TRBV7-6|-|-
TGTGCCAGCAGCTTAGTGGGGGCCGGGGAGCTGTTTTTT
CASSLVGAGELFF
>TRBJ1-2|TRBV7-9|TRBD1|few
TGTGCCAGCAGCTTCTACAGGGGTAGCTATGGCTACACCTTC
CASSFYRGSYGYTF
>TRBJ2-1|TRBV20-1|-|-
TGCAGTGCTAAAAATGAGCAGTTCTTC
CSAKNEQFF
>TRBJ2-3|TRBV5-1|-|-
TGCGCCAGCAGCTTCTTTCAGGGGGGGCACACAGATACGCAGTATTTT
CASSFFQGGHTDTQYF
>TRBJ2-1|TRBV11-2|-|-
TGTGCCAGCAGACATTTGATGAGCTCCTACAATGAGCAGTTCTTC
CASRHLMSSYNEQFF
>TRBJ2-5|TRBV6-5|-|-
TGTGCCAGCAGTTCCAACGACAGAATACAGGAGACCCAGTACTTC
CASSSNDRIQETQYF
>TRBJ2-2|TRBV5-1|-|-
TGCGCCAGCAGCTTGCCAGGGGAGCTGTTTTTT
CASSLPGELFF
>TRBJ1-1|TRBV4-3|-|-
TGCGCCACCTCATTGACAGTGCTGAACACTGAAGCTTTCTTT
CATSLTVLNTEAFF
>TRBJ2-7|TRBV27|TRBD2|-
TGTGCCAGCAGTTTAAGTAGCGGGGGGTTCGAGCAGTACTTC
CASSLSSGGFEQYF
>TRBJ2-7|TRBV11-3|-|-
TGTGCCAGCAGCCAACACGGGCTACAGGGAAATAGCGAGCAGTACTTC
CASSQHGLQGNSEQYF
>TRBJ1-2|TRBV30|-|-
TGTGCCTGGAGTACTGGATCAAACTATGGCTACACCTTC
CAWSTGSNYGYTF
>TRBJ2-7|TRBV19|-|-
TGTGCCAGTAGTATAAGTCTCAGTTCCTACGAGCAGTACTTC
CASSISLSSYEQYF
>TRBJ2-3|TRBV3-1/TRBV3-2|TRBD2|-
TGTGCCAGCAGCCAGGCGGGGGGGCCACCAAATACGCAGTATTTT
CASSQAGGPPNTQYF
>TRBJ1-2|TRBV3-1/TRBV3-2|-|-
TGTGCCAGCAGCCCGGACTTAGTAGGTGGCTACACCTTC
CASSPDLVGGYTF
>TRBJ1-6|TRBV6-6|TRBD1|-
TGTGCCAGCAGTTCTCTTCCGGGACAGAATAATTCACCCCTCCACTTT
CASSSLPGQNNSPLHF
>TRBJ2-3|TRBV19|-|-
TGTGCCAGTAATTGGCAGGCGAGCACAGATACGCAGTATTTT
CASNWQASTDTQYF
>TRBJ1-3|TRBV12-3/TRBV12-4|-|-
TGTGCCAGCAGTTTGACAGGAAACACCATATATTTT
CASSLTGNTIYF
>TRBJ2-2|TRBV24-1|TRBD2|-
TGTGCCACCAGTGACCCCGGGACTAGTGGTACCGGGGAGCTGTTTTTT
CATSDPGTSGTGELFF
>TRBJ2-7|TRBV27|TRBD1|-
TGTGCCAGCAGTTTAAGGTCCCCGACAGGGGCCGTTACCTACGAGCAGTACTTC
CASSLRSPTGAVTYEQYF
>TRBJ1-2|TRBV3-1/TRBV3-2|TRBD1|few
TGTGCCAGCAGCCAAGAGTGGCCGACAGGGTGGTATGGCTACACCTTC
CASSQEWPTGWYGYTF
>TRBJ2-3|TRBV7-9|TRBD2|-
TGTGCCAGCAGCTTACAGCGGGGGGCCGCCACAGATACGCAGTATTTT
CASSLQRGAATDTQYF
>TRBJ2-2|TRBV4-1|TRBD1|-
TGCGCCAGCAGCCCGAGACAAACAGGGGGCCCGAACACCGGGGAGCTGTTTTTT
CASSPRQTGGPNTGELFF
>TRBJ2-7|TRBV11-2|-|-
TGTGCCAGCAGCTTAAGCCTCCAGCAGTACTTC
CASSLSLQQYF
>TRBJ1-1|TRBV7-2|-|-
TGTGCCAGCAGCTTAGCTTTAGGGGGTGGTGGGGCTTTCTTT
CASSLALGGGGAFF
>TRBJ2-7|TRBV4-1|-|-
TGCGCCAGCAGCCAAGAACGGACGGGCTACGAGCAGTACTTC
CASSQERTGYEQYF
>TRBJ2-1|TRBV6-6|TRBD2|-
TGTGCCAGCAGTTCCCTAGCGGGGGGCTCCTACAATGAGCAGTTCTTC
CASSSLAGGSYNEQFF
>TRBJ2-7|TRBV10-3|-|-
TGTGCCATACGGGGGACCTACGAGCAGTACTTC
CAIRGTYEQYF
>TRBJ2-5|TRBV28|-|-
TGTGCCAGCAGTTTTAGGGGAGTCGGGCAAGAGACCCAGTACTTC
CASSFRGVGQETQYF
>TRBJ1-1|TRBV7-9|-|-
TGTGCCAGCAGCTTAACACAGGGTACTGAAGCTTTCTTT
CASSLTQGTEAFF